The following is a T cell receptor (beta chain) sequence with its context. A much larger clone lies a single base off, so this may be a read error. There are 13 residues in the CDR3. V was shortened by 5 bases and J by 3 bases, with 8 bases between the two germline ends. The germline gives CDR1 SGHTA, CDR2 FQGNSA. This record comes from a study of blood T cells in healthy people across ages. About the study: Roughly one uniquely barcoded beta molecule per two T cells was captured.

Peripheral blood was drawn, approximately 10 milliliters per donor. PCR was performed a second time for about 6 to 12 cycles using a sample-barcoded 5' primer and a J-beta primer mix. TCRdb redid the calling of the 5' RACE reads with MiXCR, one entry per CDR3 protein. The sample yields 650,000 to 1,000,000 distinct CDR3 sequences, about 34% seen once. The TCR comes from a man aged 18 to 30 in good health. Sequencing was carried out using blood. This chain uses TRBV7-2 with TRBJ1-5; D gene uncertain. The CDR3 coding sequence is TGTGCCAGCAGCGTAGACATCAATCAGCCCCAGCATTTT. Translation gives CASSVDINQPQHF.